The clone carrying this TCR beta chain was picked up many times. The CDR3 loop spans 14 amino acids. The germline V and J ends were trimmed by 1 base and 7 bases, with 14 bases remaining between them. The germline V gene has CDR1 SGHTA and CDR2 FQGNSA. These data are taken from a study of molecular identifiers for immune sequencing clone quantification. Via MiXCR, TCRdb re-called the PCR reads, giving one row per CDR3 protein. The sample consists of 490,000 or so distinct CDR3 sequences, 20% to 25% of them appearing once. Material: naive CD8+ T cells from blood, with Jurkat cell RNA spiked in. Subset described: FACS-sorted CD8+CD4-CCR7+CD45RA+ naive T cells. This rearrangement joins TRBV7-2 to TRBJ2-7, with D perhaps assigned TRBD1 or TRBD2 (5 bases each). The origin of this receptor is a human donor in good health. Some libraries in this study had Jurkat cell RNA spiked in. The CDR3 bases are TGTGCCAGCAGCTTAGTAACCGGGGCTGGGGAGCAGTACTTC. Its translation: CASSLVTGAGEQYF. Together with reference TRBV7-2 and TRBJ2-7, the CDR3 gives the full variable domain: GAGVSQSPSNKVTEKGKDVELRCDPISGHTALYWYRQSLGQGLEFLIYFQGNSAPDKSGLPSDRFSAERTGGSVSTLTIQRTQQEDSAVYLCASSLVTGAGEQYFGPGTRLTVT.